Sequencing of this TCR beta chain was carried out in a study of regulatory T cells in long-lasting Graves disease. Noted time point: newly diagnosed GD, antithyroid drugs for less than 3 months. RNA extracted from PBMCs served as the sequencing template. CDR3-region Arm-PCR and iRepertoire HTBI primers produced the TCR beta libraries. TCRdb used MiXCR to reprocess the multiplex PCR reads, holding one entry per CDR3 protein. The profile covers more than 400,000 distinct CDR3 sequences, with roughly 15% appearing a single time and over 8.5% taken by the ten largest. The CDR3 runs to 14 residues. V gave up 1 base and J gave up 3 bases, with 9 bases separating them. The V gene's germline CDR1 is LGHDT and CDR2 YNNKEL (reference sequence). At least ten counts were recorded for this clonotype. The same sample was also studied in work on T cells in Graves' hyperthyroidism and ophthalmopathy.

The receptor was derived from a woman in her twenties or thirties with Graves disease. The source was peripheral blood mononuclear cells (PBMCs), collected at new diagnosis, from a patient treated with antithyroid drugs. This chain joins TRBV3-1 and TRBJ1-2; D possibly corresponds to TRBD1 (5 bases). The CDR3 DNA sequence: TGTGCCAGCAGCCAAGGGGACGGTTACTATGGCTACACCTTC. This gives the protein CASSQGDGYYGYTF.